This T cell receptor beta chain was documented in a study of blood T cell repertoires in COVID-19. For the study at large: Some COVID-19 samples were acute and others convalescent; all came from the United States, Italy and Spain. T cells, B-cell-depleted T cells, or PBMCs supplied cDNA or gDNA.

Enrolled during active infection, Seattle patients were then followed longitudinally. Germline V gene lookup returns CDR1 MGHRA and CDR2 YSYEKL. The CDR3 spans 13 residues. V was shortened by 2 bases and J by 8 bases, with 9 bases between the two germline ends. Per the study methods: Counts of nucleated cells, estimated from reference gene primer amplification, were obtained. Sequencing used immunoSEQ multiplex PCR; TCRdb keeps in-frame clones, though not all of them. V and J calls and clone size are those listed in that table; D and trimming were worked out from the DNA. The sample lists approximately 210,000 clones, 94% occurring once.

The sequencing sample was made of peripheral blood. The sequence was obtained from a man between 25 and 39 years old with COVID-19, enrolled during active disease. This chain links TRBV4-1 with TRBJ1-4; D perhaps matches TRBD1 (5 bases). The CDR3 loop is CASSQMTDEKLFF. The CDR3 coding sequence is TGCGCCAGCAGCCAAATGACAGACGAAAAACTGTTTTTT.